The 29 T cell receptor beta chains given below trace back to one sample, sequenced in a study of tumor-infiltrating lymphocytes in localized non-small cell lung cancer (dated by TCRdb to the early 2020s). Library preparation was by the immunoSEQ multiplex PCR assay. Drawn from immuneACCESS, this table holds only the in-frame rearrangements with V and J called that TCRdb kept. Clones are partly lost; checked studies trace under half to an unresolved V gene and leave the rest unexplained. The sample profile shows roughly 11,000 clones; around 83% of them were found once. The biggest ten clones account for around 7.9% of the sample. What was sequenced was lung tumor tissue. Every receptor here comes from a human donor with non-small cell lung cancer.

The chain's CDR3 is CASSPAAGANVLTF. The CDR3, as DNA: TGTGCCAGCAGCCCCGCCGCCGGGGCCAACGTCCTGACTTTC. V gene TRBV11-2 combines with J gene TRBJ2-6; unclear D gene. The CDR3 covers 14 residues. Germline V lookup: CDR1 SGHAT, CDR2 FQNNGV. V dropped 5 bases and J dropped 4 bases, with 9 bases sitting between them. The full variable domain, its missing parts supplied by reference TRBV11-2 and TRBJ2-6, is EAGVAQSPRYKIIEKRQSVAFWCNPISGHATLYWYQQILGQGPKLLIQFQNNGVVDDSQLPKDRFSAERLKGVDSTLKIQPAKLEDSAVYLCASSPAAGANVLTFGAGSRLTVL.

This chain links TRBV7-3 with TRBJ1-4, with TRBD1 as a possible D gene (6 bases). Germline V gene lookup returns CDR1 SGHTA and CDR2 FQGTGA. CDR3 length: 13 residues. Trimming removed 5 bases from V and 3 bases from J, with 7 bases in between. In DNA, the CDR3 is TGTGCCAGCAGCGGGGGGCCTAATGAAAAACTGTTTTTT. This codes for CASSGGPNEKLFF.

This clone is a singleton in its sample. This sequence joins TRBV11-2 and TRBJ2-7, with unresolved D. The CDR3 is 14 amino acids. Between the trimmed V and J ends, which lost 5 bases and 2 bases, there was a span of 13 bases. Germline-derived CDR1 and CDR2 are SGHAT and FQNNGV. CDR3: CASSLRSLTYEQYF. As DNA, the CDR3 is TGTGCCAGCAGCCTCAGAAGTTTAACCTACGAGCAGTACTTC. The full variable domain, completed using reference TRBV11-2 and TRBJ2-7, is EAGVAQSPRYKIIEKRQSVAFWCNPISGHATLYWYQQILGQGPKLLIQFQNNGVVDDSQLPKDRFSAERLKGVDSTLKIQPAKLEDSAVYLCASSLRSLTYEQYFGPGTRLTVT.

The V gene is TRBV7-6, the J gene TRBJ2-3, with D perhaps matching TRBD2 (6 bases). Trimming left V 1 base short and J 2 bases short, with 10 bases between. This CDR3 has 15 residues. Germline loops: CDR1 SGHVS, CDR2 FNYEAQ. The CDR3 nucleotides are TGTGCCAGCAGCTTAGGGGCGGGGACCACAGATACGCAGTATTTT. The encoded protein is CASSLGAGTTDTQYF.

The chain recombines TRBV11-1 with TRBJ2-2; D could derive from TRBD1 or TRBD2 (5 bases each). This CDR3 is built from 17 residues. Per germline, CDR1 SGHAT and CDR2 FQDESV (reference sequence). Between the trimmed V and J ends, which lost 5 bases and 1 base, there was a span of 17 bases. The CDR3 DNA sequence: TGTGCCAGCAGCAAAAATCCGGGACGAATGAACACCGGGGAGCTGTTTTTT. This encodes CASSKNPGRMNTGELFF. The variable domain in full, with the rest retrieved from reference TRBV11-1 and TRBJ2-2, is EAEVAQSPRYKITEKSQAVAFWCDPISGHATLYWYRQILGQGPELLVQFQDESVVDDSQLPKDRFSAERLKGVDSTLKIQPAELGDSAMYLCASSKNPGRMNTGELFFGEGSRLTVL.

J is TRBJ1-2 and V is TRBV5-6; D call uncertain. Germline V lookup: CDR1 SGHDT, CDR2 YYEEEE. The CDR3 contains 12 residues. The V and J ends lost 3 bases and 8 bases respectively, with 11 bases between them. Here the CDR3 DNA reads TGTGCCAGCAGCTCTGACACAGCCGGCTACACCTTC. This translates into CASSSDTAGYTF.

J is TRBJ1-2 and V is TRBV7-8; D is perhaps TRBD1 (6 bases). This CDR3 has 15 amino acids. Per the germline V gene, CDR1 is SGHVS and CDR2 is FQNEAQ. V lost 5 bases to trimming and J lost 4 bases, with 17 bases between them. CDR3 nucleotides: TGTGCCAGCAGCGCAAACAGGGTTCCGAGCTATGGCTACACCTTC. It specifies CASSANRVPSYGYTF.

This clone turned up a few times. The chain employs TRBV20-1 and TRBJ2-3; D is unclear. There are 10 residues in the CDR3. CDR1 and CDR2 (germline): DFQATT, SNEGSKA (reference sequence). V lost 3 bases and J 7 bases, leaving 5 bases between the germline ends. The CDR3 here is CSASDHTQYF. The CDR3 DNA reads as TGCAGTGCTAGTGACCATACGCAGTATTTT.

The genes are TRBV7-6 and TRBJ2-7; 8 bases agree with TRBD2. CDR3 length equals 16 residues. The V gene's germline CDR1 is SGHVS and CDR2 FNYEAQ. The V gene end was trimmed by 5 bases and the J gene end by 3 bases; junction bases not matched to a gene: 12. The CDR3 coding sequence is TGTGCCAGCAGCCCTTCTAGTAGCGGGACATTCTACGAGCAGTACTTC. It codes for CASSPSSSGTFYEQYF.

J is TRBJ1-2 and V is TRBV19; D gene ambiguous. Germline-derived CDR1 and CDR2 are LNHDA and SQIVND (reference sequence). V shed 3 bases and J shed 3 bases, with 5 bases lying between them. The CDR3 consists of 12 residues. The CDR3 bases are TGTGCCAGTAGTATGGACCACTATGGCTACACCTTC. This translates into CASSMDHYGYTF.

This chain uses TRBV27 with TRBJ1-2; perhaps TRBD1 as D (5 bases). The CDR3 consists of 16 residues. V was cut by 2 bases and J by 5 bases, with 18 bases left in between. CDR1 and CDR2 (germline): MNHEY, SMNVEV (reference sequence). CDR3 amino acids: CASSLKNDWGTYGYTF. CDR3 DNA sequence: TGTGCCAGCAGTTTAAAAAACGATTGGGGGACTTATGGCTACACCTTC.

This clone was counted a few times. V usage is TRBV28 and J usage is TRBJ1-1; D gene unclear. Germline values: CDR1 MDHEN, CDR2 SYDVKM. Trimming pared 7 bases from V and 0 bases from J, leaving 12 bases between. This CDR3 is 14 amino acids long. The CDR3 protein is CASTPSGLNTEAFF. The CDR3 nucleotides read TGTGCCAGCACCCCCTCGGGCTTGAACACTGAAGCTTTCTTT.

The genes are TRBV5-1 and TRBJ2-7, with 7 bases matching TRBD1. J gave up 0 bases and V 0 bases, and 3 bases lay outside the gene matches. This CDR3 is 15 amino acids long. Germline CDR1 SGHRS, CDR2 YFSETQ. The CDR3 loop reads CASSLEQGLSYEQYF. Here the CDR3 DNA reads TGCGCCAGCAGCTTGGAACAGGGGCTCTCCTACGAGCAGTACTTC.

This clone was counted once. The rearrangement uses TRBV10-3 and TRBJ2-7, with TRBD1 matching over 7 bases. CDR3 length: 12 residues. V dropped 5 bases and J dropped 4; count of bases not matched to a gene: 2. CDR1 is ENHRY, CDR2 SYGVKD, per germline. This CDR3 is CAISPQGYEQYF. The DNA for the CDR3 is TGTGCCATCAGTCCACAGGGGTACGAGCAGTACTTC.

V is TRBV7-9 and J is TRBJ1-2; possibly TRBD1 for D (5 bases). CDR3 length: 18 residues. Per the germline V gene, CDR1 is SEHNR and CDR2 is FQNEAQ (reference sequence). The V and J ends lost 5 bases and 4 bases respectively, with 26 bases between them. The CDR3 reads CASSPTVLRDPTFYGYTF. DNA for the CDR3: TGTGCCAGCAGCCCGACCGTCCTCCGGGACCCGACCTTCTATGGCTACACCTTC. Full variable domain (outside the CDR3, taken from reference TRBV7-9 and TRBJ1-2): DTGVSQNPRHKITKRGQNVTFRCDPISEHNRLYWYRQTLGQGPEFLTYFQNEAQLEKSRLLSDRFSAERPKGSFSTLEIQRTEQGDSAMYLCASSPTVLRDPTFYGYTFGSGTRLTVV.

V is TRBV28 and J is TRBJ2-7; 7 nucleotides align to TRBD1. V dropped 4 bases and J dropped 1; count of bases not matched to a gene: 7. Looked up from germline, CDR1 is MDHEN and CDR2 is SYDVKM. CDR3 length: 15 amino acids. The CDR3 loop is CASSSTGTASYEQYF. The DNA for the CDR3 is TGTGCCAGCAGTTCTACCGGGACAGCTTCCTACGAGCAGTACTTC.

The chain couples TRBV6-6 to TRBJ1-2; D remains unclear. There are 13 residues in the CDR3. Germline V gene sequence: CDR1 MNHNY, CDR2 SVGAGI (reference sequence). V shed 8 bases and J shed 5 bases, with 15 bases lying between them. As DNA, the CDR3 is TGTGCCAGCGGGGTGCCGGCAGAATATGGCTACACCTTC. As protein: CASGVPAEYGYTF.

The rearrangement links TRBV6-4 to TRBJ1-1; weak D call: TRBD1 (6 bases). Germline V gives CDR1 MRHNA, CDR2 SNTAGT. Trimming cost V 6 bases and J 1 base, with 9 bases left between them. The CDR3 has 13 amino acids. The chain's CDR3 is CASRATGNTEAFF. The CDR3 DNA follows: TGTGCCAGCAGAGCGACAGGGAACACTGAAGCTTTCTTT.

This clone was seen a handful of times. The CDR3 sequence: CASSARQGGGSPLHF. The DNA for the CDR3 is TGTGCCAGCAGCGCCAGACAGGGGGGAGGTTCACCCCTCCACTTT. The chain combines TRBV7-2 with TRBJ1-6, with TRBD1 matching over 9 bases. The V gene end was trimmed by 5 bases and the J gene end by 9 bases; junction bases not matched to a gene: 8. Germline V gives CDR1 SGHTA, CDR2 FQGNSA. This CDR3 contains 15 residues.

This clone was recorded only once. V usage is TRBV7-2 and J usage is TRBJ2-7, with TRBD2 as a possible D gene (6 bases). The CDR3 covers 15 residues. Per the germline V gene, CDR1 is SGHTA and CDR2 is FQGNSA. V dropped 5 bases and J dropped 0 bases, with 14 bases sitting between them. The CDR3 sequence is CASSAVRGSSYEQYF. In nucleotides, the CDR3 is TGTGCCAGCAGCGCGGTACGGGGGAGCTCCTACGAGCAGTACTTC.

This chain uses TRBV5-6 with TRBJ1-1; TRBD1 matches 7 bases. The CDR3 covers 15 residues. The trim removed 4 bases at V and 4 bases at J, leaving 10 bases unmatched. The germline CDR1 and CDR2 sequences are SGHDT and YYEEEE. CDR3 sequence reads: CASSLLLTGPTEAFF. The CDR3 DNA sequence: TGTGCCAGCAGCCTACTACTGACAGGGCCCACTGAAGCTTTCTTT.

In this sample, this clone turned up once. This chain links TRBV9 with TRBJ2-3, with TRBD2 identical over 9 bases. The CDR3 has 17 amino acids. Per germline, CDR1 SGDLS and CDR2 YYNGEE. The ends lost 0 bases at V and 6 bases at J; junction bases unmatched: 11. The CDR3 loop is CASSVEAGGPPLDTQYF. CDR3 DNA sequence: TGTGCCAGCAGCGTAGAAGCGGGAGGACCCCCATTGGATACGCAGTATTTT.

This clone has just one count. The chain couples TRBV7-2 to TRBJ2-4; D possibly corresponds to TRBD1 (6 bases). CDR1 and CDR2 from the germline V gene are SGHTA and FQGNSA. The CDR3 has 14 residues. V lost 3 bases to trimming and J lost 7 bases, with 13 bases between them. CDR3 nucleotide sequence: TGTGCCAGCAGCTTGAGCAGGGGTGAGAACATTCAGTACTTC. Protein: CASSLSRGENIQYF.

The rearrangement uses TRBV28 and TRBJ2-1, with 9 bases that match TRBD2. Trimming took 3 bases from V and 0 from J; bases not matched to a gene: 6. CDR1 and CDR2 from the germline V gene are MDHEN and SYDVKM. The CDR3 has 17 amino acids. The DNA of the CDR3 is TGTGCCAGCAGTTTCTTAGCGGGAGCCCTCTCCTACAATGAGCAGTTCTTC. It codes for CASSFLAGALSYNEQFF.

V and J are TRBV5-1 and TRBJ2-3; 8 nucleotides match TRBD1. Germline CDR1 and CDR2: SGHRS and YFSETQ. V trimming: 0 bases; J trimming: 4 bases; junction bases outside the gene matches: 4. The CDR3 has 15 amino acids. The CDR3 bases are TGCGCCAGCAGCTTGGCAGGGGGCGGGCCAGATACGCAGTATTTT. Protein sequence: CASSLAGGGPDTQYF.

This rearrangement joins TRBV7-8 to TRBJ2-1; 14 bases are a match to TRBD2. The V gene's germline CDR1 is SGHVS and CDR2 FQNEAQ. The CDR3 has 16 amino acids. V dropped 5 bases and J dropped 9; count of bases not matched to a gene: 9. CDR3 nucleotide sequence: TGTGCCAGCAGCGCGACGGGACTAGCGGGAGTCGGTGAGCAGTTCTTC. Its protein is CASSATGLAGVGEQFF.

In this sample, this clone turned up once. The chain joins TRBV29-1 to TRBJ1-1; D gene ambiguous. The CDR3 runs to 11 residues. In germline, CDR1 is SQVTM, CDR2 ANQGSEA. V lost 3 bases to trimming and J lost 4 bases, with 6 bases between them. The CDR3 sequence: CSVDGVTEAFF. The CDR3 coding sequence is TGCAGCGTTGACGGTGTCACTGAAGCTTTCTTT.

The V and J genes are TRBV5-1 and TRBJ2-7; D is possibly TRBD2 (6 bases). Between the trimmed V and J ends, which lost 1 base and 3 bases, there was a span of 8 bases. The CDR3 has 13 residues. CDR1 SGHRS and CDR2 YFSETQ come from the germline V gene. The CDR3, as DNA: TGCGCCAGCAGCTTGCTGCGGGGCTACGAGCAGTACTTC. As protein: CASSLLRGYEQYF.

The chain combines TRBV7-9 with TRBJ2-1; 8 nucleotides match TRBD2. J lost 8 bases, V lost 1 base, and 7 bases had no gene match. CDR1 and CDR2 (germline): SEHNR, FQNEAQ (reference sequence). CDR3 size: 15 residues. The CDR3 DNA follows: TGTGCCAGCAGCTTAGAAGGTAGCGGGACCGATGAGCAGTTCTTC. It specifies CASSLEGSGTDEQFF.